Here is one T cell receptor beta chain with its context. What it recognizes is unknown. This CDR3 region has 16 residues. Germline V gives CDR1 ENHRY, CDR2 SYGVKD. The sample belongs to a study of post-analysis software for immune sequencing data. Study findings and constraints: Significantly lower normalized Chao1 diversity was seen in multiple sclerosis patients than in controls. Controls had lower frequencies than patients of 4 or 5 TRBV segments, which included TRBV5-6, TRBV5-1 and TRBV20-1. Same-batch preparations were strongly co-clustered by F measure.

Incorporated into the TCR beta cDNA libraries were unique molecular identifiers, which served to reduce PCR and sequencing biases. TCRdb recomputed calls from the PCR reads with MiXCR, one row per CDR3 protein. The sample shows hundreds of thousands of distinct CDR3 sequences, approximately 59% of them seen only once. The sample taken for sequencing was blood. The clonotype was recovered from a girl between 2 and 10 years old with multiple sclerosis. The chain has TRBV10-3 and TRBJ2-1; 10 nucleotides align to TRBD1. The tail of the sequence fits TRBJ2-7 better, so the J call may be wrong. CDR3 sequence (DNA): TGTGCCATCAGTAGCCCGGGGACAGGGGCGGTCAATGAGCAGTACTTC. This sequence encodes CAISSPGTGAVNEQYF.